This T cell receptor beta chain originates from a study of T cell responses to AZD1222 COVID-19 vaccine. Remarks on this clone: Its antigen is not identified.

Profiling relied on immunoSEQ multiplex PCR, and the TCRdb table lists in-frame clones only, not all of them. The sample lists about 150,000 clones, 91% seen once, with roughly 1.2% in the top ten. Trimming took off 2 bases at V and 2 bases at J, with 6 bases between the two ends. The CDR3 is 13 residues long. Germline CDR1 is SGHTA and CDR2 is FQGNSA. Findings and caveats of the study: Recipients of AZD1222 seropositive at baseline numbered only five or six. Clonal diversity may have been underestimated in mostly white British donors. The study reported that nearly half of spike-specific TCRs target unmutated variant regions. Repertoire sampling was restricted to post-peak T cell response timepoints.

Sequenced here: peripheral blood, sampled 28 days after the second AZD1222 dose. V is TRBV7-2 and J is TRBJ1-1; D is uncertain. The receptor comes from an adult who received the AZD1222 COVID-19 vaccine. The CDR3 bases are TGTGCCAGCAGCTTACGCGCTAACACTGAAGCTTTCTTT. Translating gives CASSLRANTEAFF.